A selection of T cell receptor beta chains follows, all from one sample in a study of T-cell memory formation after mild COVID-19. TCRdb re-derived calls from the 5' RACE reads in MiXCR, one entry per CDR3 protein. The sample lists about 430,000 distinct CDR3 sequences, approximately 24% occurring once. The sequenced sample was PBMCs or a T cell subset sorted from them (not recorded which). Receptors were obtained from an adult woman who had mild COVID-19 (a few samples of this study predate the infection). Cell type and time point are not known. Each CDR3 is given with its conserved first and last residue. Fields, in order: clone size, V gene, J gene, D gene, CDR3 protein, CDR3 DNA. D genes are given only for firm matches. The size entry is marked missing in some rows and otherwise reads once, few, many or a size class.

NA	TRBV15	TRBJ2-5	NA	CATSSGTEETQYF	TGTGCCACCAGCAGCGGGACGGAAGAGACCCAGTACTTC
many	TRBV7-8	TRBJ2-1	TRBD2	CASNPGGLSYNEQFF	TGTGCCAGCAACCCGGGGGGACTCTCCTACAATGAGCAGTTCTTC
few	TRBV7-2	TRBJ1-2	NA	CASSLASGYGYTF	TGTGCCAGCAGCTTAGCGTCGGGGTATGGCTACACCTTC
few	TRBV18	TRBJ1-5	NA	CASSPLGSNQPQHF	TGTGCCAGCTCACCATTGGGGAGCAATCAGCCCCAGCATTTT
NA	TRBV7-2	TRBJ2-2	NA	CASSRHAPGSGELFF	TGTGCCAGCAGCCGCCACGCGCCCGGGTCCGGGGAGCTGTTTTTT
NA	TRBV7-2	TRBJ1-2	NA	CASSSDGTYGYTF	TGTGCCAGCAGCTCTGACGGAACCTATGGCTACACCTTC
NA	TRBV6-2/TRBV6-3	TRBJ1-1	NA	CASSYSISDPEAFF	TGTGCCAGCAGTTACTCGATCTCGGACCCTGAAGCTTTCTTT
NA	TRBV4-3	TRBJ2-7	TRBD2	CASSQDIREEYEQYF	TGCGCCAGCAGCCAAGATATCCGGGAGGAGTACGAGCAGTACTTC
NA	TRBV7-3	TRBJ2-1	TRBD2	CASSVTGTSGSRNEQFF	TGTGCCAGCAGCGTAACCGGGACTAGCGGGAGCAGGAATGAGCAGTTCTTC
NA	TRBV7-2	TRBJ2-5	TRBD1	CASSLQGAFMETQYF	TGTGCCAGCAGCTTACAGGGGGCATTTATGGAGACCCAGTACTTC
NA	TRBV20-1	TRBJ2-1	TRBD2	CSGVAGRPVEQFF	TGCAGTGGCGTAGCGGGTCGCCCCGTTGAGCAGTTCTTC
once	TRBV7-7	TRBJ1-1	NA	CASSLGERREAFF	TGTGCTAGCAGCTTAGGGGAGCGGCGTGAAGCTTTCTTT
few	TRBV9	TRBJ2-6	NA	CASSARQETPSGANVLTF	TGTGCCAGCAGCGCGCGACAGGAAACCCCCTCTGGGGCCAACGTCCTGACTTTC
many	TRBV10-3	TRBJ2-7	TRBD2	CAISATSGGVYEQYF	TGTGCCATCAGTGCGACTAGCGGGGGGGTCTACGAGCAGTACTTC
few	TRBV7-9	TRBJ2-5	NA	CASSSAWGEETQYF	TGTGCCAGCAGCTCTGCTTGGGGTGAGGAGACCCAGTACTTC
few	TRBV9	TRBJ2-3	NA	CASSPGTRGDTQYF	TGTGCCAGCAGCCCCGGGACTCGGGGCGATACGCAGTATTTT
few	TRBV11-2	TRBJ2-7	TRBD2	CASSLVVPLAGGLYEQYF	TGTGCCAGCAGCTTAGTCGTCCCACTAGCGGGAGGACTCTACGAGCAGTACTTC
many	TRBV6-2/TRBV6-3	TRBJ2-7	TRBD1	CASRPETGASYEQYF	TGTGCCAGCAGACCCGAGACAGGGGCCTCCTACGAGCAGTACTTC
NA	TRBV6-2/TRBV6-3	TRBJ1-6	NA	CASSYTRDGSPLHF	TGTGCCAGCAGTTACACCAGGGACGGATCACCCCTCCACTTT
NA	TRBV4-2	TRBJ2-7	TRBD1	CASSRVSGGEIHYEQYF	TGTGCCAGCAGCCGAGTTTCAGGGGGAGAGATCCACTACGAGCAGTACTTC
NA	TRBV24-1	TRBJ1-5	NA	CATGDRSSKQPQHF	TGTGCCACCGGAGACAGGAGTAGCAAACAGCCCCAGCATTTT
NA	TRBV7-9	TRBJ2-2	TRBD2	CASSRTSVSGELFF	TGTGCCAGCAGCCGGACTAGCGTTAGCGGGGAGCTGTTTTTT
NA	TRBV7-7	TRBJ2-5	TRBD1	CASSTDRAQRTQYF	TGTGCCAGCAGCACGGACAGGGCTCAGCGGACCCAGTACTTC
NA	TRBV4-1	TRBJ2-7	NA	CASSQGYGAYEQYF	TGCGCCAGCAGCCAAGGATACGGGGCCTACGAGCAGTACTTC
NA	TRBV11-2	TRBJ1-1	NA	CASTVWATEAFF	TGTGCCAGCACCGTTTGGGCCACTGAAGCTTTCTTT
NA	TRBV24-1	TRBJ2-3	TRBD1	CATSDPMDRADTQYF	TGTGCCACCAGTGATCCTATGGACAGGGCAGATACGCAGTATTTT
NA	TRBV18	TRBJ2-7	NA	CASSPKAGRSEQYF	TGTGCCAGCTCACCTAAGGCAGGGAGGAGCGAGCAGTACTTC
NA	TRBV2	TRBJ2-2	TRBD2	CASRAGRGLAENTGELFF	TGTGCCAGCAGAGCGGGGCGGGGACTAGCGGAGAACACCGGGGAGCTGTTTTTT
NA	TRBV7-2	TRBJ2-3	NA	CASSPWGVTQYF	TGTGCCAGCAGCCCCTGGGGGGTTACGCAGTATTTT
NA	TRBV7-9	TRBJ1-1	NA	CASSLSRVEAFF	TGTGCCAGCAGCTTAAGCAGAGTCGAAGCTTTCTTT
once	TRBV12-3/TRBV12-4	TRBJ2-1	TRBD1	CASSTTDRSLNEQFF	TGTGCCAGCAGTACCACGGACAGGAGTCTCAATGAGCAGTTCTTC
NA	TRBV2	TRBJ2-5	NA	CASRLSDSLFGETQYF	TGTGCCAGCAGACTTTCGGACAGCCTGTTTGGGGAGACCCAGTACTTC
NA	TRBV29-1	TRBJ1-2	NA	CSANLDGYTF	TGCAGCGCCAACTTGGATGGCTACACCTTC
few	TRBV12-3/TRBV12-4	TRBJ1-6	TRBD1	CASSPGTGSTLHF	TGTGCCAGCAGCCCCGGGACAGGGAGTACCCTCCACTTT
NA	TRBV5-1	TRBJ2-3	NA	CASSLAWRVREDTQYF	TGCGCCAGCAGCTTGGCCTGGAGGGTCAGGGAAGATACGCAGTATTTT
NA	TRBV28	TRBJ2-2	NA	CASSSHGELFF	TGTGCCAGCAGTTCTCACGGGGAGCTGTTTTTT
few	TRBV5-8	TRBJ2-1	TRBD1	CASSLDREGDNEQFF	TGTGCCAGCAGCTTAGACAGGGAAGGGGACAATGAGCAGTTCTTC
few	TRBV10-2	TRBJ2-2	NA	CASSESWGTGELFF	TGCGCCAGCAGTGAGTCATGGGGCACCGGGGAGCTGTTTTTT
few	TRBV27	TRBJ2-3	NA	CASSGQVWGGTDTQYF	TGTGCCAGCAGCGGACAGGTTTGGGGGGGCACAGATACGCAGTATTTT
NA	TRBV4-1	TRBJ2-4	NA	CASSQDRGGGNIQYF	TGCGCCAGCAGCCAAGACAGGGGGGGTGGGAACATTCAGTACTTC
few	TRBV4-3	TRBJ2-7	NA	CASSQVGAGDTYEQYF	TGCGCCAGCAGCCAAGTGGGGGCGGGGGACACCTACGAGCAGTACTTC
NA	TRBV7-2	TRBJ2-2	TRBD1	CASSLAGTDITGELFF	TGTGCCAGCAGCTTAGCAGGGACAGACATCACCGGGGAGCTGTTTTTT